This T cell receptor (beta chain) derives from a study of blood T cells in healthy people across ages. PCR was performed a second time for about 7 to 12 cycles using a sample-barcoded 5' primer and a J-beta primer mix. MiXCR, applied by TCRdb to the 5' RACE reads, yields one record per CDR3 protein. This sample has around 1,000,000 distinct CDR3 sequences, with less than 45% found just once. Germline lookup yields CDR1 DFQATT and CDR2 SNEGSKA (reference sequence). Trimming cost V 3 bases and J 0 bases, with 10 bases left between them. This CDR3 contains 14 residues. The sequence was collected from a man younger than 35 in good health. The chain links TRBV20-1 to TRBJ2-3, with D possibly matching TRBD2 (5 bases). The material sequenced was blood. The CDR3 is CSASIAKSTDTQYF. The CDR3 DNA follows: TGCAGTGCTAGCATAGCGAAGAGCACAGATACGCAGTATTTT.